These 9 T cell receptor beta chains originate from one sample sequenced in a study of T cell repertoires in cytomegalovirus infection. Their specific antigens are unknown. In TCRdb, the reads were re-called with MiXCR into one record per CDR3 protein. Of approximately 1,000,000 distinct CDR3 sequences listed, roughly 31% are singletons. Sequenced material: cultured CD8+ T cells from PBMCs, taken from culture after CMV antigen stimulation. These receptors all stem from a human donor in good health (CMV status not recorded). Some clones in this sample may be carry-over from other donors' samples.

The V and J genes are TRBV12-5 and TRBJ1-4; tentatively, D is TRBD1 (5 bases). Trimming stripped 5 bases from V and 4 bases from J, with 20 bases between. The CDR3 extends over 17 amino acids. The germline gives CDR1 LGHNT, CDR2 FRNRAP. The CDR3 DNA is TGTGCTAGTGGTCCGAGTTCAGGAGGACAAGATAATGAAAAACTGTTTTTT. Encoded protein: CASGPSSGGQDNEKLFF.

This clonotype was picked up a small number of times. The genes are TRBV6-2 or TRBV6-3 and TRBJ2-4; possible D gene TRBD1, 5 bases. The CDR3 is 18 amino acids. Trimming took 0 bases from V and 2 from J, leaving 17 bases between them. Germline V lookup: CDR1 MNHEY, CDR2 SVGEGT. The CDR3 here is CASSYSPTVSSTKNIQYF. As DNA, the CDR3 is TGTGCCAGCAGTTACTCCCCGACAGTATCTTCTACCAAAAACATTCAGTACTTC.

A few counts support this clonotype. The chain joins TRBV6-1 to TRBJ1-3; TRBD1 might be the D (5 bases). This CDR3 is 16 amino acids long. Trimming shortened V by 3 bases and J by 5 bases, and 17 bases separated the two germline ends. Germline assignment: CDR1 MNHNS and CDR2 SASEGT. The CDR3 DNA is TGTGCCAGCAGTGAGATGGGGGGGGTCGGAAGAAACACCATATATTTT. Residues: CASSEMGGVGRNTIYF.

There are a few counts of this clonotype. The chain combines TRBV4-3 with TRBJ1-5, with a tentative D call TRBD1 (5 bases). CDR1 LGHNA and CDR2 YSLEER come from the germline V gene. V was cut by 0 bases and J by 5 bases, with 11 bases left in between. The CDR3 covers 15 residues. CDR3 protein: CASSQDQEGDQPQHF. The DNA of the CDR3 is TGCGCCAGCAGCCAAGATCAGGAAGGGGATCAGCCCCAGCATTTT.

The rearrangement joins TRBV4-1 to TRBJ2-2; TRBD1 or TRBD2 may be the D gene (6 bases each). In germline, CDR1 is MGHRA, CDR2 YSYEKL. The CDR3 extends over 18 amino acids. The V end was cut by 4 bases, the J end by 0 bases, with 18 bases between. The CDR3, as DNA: TGCGCCAGCAGCCCCCGGGGGCGGGCGGGGACGAACACCGGGGAGCTGTTTTTT. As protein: CASSPRGRAGTNTGELFF.

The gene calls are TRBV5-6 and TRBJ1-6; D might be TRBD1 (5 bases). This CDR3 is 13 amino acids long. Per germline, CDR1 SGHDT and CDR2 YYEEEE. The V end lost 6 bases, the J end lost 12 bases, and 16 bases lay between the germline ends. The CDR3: CASTGGEGIPLHF. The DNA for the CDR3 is TGTGCCAGCACTGGAGGGGAGGGAATACCCCTCCACTTT. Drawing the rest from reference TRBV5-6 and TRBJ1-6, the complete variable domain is DAGVTQSPTHLIKTRGQQVTLRCSPKSGHDTVSWYQQALGQGPQFIFQYYEEEERQRGNFPDRFSGHQFPNYSSELNVNALLLGDSALYLCASTGGEGIPLHFGNGTRLTVT.

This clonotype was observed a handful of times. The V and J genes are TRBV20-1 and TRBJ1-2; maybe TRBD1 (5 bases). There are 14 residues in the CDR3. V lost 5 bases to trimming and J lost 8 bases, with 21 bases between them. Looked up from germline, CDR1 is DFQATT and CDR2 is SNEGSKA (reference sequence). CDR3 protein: CSAGKRDRRSGYTF. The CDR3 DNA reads TGCAGTGCTGGGAAGAGGGACCGGCGCTCGGGCTACACCTTC.

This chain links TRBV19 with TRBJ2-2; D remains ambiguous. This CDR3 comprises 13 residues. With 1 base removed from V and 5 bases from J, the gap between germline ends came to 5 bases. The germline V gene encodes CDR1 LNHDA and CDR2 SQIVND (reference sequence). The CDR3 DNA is TGTGCCAGTAGTATAGCAGAGACCGGGGAGCTGTTTTTT. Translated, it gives CASSIAETGELFF.

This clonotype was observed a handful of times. CDR3 protein: CASSYSTGAYEQYF. The CDR3 coding sequence is TGTGCCAGCAGTTACTCGACAGGTGCCTACGAGCAGTACTTC. This chain links TRBV6-2 or TRBV6-3 with TRBJ2-7, with D perhaps matching TRBD1 (6 bases). This CDR3 has 14 residues. V was shortened by 0 bases and J by 2 bases, with 8 bases between the two germline ends. CDR1 is MNHEY, CDR2 SVGEGT, per germline.